Presented here are 21 T cell receptor beta chains from one specimen sequenced in a study of blood T cell repertoires in COVID-19. This table comes from immunoSEQ multiplex PCR, and its TCRdb copy is limited to in-frame clones, with some not included. The table includes some 320,000 clones, about 91% detected once. The sample comprised peripheral blood. The receptors come from a woman in her twenties or thirties who had recovered from COVID-19.

The chain carries TRBV30 and TRBJ2-7; TRBD2 agrees at 9 bases. This CDR3 is built from 14 residues. V dropped 3 bases and J dropped 3; count of bases not matched to a gene: 6. Germline CDR1 reads GTSNPN; CDR2 reads SVGIG (reference sequence). The CDR3 reads CAWRAAGGSYEQYF. The CDR3 nucleotides read TGTGCCTGGAGGGCAGCGGGGGGAAGCTACGAGCAGTACTTC.

The CDR3 reads CASSQRGGPHNYGYTF. For the CDR3, the DNA is TGTGCCAGCAGCCAAAGAGGGGGCCCACATAACTATGGCTACACCTTC. The chain uses TRBV7-9 and TRBJ1-2, with 7 bases lining up with TRBD1. J gave up 1 base and V 5 bases, and 10 bases lay outside the gene matches. CDR3 length equals 16 residues. Germline assignment: CDR1 SEHNR and CDR2 FQNEAQ (reference sequence).

V usage is TRBV5-1 and J usage is TRBJ2-7; D might be TRBD2 (5 bases). Germline CDR1 is SGHRS and CDR2 is YFSETQ. The germline V and J ends were trimmed by 2 bases and 6 bases, with 9 bases remaining between them. This CDR3 contains 12 residues. As DNA, the CDR3 is TGCGCCAGCAGCTTAGAAGGGAGCGAGCAGTACTTC. It encodes CASSLEGSEQYF.

V gene TRBV18 combines with J gene TRBJ2-1; 8 nucleotides align to TRBD1. Trimming at V came to 3 bases and at J to 2 bases, leaving 0 bases not matched to a gene. Germline lookup yields CDR1 KGHSH and CDR2 LQKENI. The CDR3 runs 14 residues. The CDR3, as DNA: TGTGCCAGCTCACCGGACAGGGCCTACAATGAGCAGTTCTTC. Protein sequence: CASSPDRAYNEQFF.

The gene calls are TRBV5-1 and TRBJ1-5, with 7 bases identical to TRBD1. The CDR3 contains 16 residues. Germline V gene lookup returns CDR1 SGHRS and CDR2 YFSETQ. J was trimmed by 0 bases and V by 4 bases; bases with no gene match: 7. In DNA form, the CDR3 reads TGCGCCAGCAGCGCCTTCGCAGGGGGTAGCAATCAGCCCCAGCATTTT. It yields the protein CASSAFAGGSNQPQHF. Full variable domain (outside the CDR3, taken from reference TRBV5-1 and TRBJ1-5): KAGVTQTPRYLIKTRGQQVTLSCSPISGHRSVSWYQQTPGQGLQFLFEYFSETQRNKGNFPGRFSGRQFSNSRSEMNVSTLELGDSALYLCASSAFAGGSNQPQHFGDGTRLSIL.

This chain connects TRBV19 to TRBJ2-5; 7 bases match TRBD1. CDR1 is LNHDA, CDR2 SQIVND, per germline (reference sequence). The CDR3 covers 13 residues. Unmatched junction bases numbered 2, after V lost 4 bases and J lost 3 bases. CDR3 bases: TGTGCCAGTAGTACCACAGGGGAAGAGACCCAGTACTTC. This translates into CASSTTGEETQYF.

This clone was counted only a few times. V usage is TRBV18 and J usage is TRBJ1-2; D is undetermined. The CDR3 sequence is 14 residues long. CDR1 is KGHSH, CDR2 LQKENI, per germline. Trimming shortened V by 3 bases and J by 3 bases, and 11 bases separated the two germline ends. CDR3 sequence: CASSPQGLDYGYTF. CDR3 DNA sequence: TGTGCCAGCTCACCCCAAGGACTCGACTATGGCTACACCTTC.

The chain uses TRBV7-9 and TRBJ2-7; TRBD1 matches at 8 bases. Losses at the gene ends were 1 base for V and 7 bases for J; bases not matched to a gene: 3. The CDR3 covers 13 residues. Germline V gene data show CDR1 as SEHNR and CDR2 as FQNEAQ (reference sequence). CDR3 sequence reads: CASSLGQGREQYF. In nucleotides, the CDR3 is TGTGCCAGCAGCTTAGGACAGGGGAGGGAGCAGTACTTC.

This chain links TRBV15 with TRBJ2-1; 10 positions match TRBD1. CDR1 and CDR2 (germline): LNHNV, YYDKDF (reference sequence). Trimming cost V 0 bases and J 7 bases; bases outside gene matches: 6. The CDR3 is 16 residues long. The CDR3: CATSRETGGLVNEQFF. The CDR3 nucleotides read TGTGCCACCAGCAGAGAGACAGGGGGCCTGGTAAATGAGCAGTTCTTC.

V is TRBV4-1 and J is TRBJ2-2, with D unresolved. Trimming removed 6 bases from V and 6 bases from J, with 11 bases in between. The CDR3 length is 13 residues. Germline CDR1 reads MGHRA; CDR2 reads YSYEKL. The CDR3 region has the DNA TGCGCCAGCAGGTGGCTCGCCTCCGGGGAGCTGTTTTTT. As protein: CASRWLASGELFF.

The chain employs TRBV3-1 (or the pseudogene TRBV3-2) and TRBJ2-2; 8 bases are a match to TRBD2. Germline values: CDR1 LGHDT, CDR2 YNNKEL (reference sequence). Trimming took 3 bases from V and 4 from J; bases not matched to a gene: 7. This CDR3 is built from 16 residues. The CDR3 DNA reads TGTGCCAGCAGCCAGGAAAGCGGGGGCCCCACCGGGGAGCTGTTTTTT. It yields the protein CASSQESGGPTGELFF.

This clone was counted a few times. The chain links TRBV10-3 to TRBJ1-1, with a possible D match to TRBD1 (5 bases). Germline loops: CDR1 ENHRY, CDR2 SYGVKD. Trimming cost V 7 bases and J 3 bases, with 12 bases left between them. This CDR3 is 13 amino acids long. The CDR3 DNA is TGTGCCATCAACCAGGACACCTACACTGAAGCTTTCTTT. Translating it yields CAINQDTYTEAFF.

This chain connects TRBV5-4 to TRBJ1-3; 7 positions match TRBD1. The CDR3 is 16 residues long. CDR1 is SGHNT, CDR2 YYREEE, per germline (reference sequence). J lost 2 bases, V lost 4 bases, and 9 bases had no gene match. The CDR3 sequence: CASSPRGHSPGNTIYF. CDR3 DNA: TGTGCCAGCAGCCCAAGGGGGCACAGTCCTGGAAACACCATATATTTT.

The chain couples TRBV5-8 to TRBJ2-3; TRBD2 aligns across 7 bases. The CDR3 length is 15 residues. V lost 0 bases and J lost 3; bases outside the gene matches: 4. CDR1 is SGHTS and CDR2 is YDEGEE in the germline V gene. CDR3 protein: CASSLDGGGTDTQYF. The CDR3 DNA is TGTGCCAGCAGCTTGGATGGGGGGGGGACAGATACGCAGTATTTT.

This clone has a single count. The J gene is TRBJ2-1, the V gene TRBV4-1, with 10 nucleotides matching TRBD1. The CDR3 consists of 15 residues. The germline CDR1 and CDR2 sequences are MGHRA and YSYEKL. The ends lost 4 bases at V and 5 bases at J; junction bases unmatched: 5. The DNA for the CDR3 is TGCGCCAGCAGCCGAATCGGGACAGGGGACAATGAGCAGTTCTTC. It specifies CASSRIGTGDNEQFF.

The CDR3 here is CASSLAGGPNTEAFF. Here the CDR3 DNA reads TGTGCCAGCAGCTTAGCGGGGGGGCCGAACACTGAAGCTTTCTTT. The chain uses TRBV11-2 and TRBJ1-1, with a possible D match to TRBD1 (6 bases). This CDR3 is built from 15 residues. CDR1 is SGHAT and CDR2 is FQNNGV in the germline V gene. Trimming left V 1 base short and J 1 base short, with 10 bases between. Full variable domain (remainder filled in from reference TRBV11-2 and TRBJ1-1): EAGVAQSPRYKIIEKRQSVAFWCNPISGHATLYWYQQILGQGPKLLIQFQNNGVVDDSQLPKDRFSAERLKGVDSTLKIQPAKLEDSAVYLCASSLAGGPNTEAFFGQGTRLTVV.

This chain uses TRBV7-9 with TRBJ1-1, with a possible D match to TRBD1 (6 bases). Trimming left V 5 bases short and J 3 bases short, with 22 bases between. The CDR3 consists of 17 residues. CDR1 is SEHNR, CDR2 FQNEAQ, per germline (reference sequence). The CDR3 here is CASSRARDRRWDTEAFF. The CDR3 DNA follows: TGTGCCAGCAGCCGCGCACGTGACAGGCGATGGGACACTGAAGCTTTCTTT.

This chain joins TRBV21-1 and TRBJ2-1; the D call of TRBD2 is as the table states it, not checked on the DNA. TRBV21-1 is noted as a pseudogene. The CDR3 totals 13 residues. Here the CDR3 reads CASSKPREGEQFF. The CDR3 coding sequence is TGTGCCAGCAGCAAACCCCGGGAGGGTGAGCAGTTCTTC.

The rearrangement links TRBV7-8 to TRBJ1-5; no reliable D call. CDR1 is SGHVS, CDR2 FQNEAQ, per germline. The V end was cut by 5 bases, the J end by 1 base, with 15 bases between. The CDR3 extends over 16 amino acids. CDR3: CASSEREFGSNQPQHF. Written as DNA, the CDR3 is TGTGCCAGCAGCGAAAGGGAGTTTGGGAGCAATCAGCCCCAGCATTTT.

V and J are TRBV6-2 or TRBV6-3 and TRBJ1-2, with D possibly TRBD1 on 6 matching bases. The V end was cut by 5 bases, the J end by 5 bases, with 15 bases between. Germline loops: CDR1 MNHEY, CDR2 SVGEGT. CDR3 length: 14 amino acids. The CDR3, as DNA: TGTGCCAGCAGTACCGCGGGGGCCGGGTATGGCTACACCTTC. It codes for CASSTAGAGYGYTF.

This clone has just one count. The V gene is TRBV7-9, the J gene TRBJ2-7; possibly TRBD2 for D (5 bases). Looked up from germline, CDR1 is SEHNR and CDR2 is FQNEAQ (reference sequence). This CDR3 has 13 residues. Deletions cut 7 bases from V and 0 bases from J, with 10 bases between. This CDR3 reads CASIFGDSYEQYF. Written as DNA, the CDR3 is TGTGCCAGCATCTTCGGGGACTCCTACGAGCAGTACTTC.